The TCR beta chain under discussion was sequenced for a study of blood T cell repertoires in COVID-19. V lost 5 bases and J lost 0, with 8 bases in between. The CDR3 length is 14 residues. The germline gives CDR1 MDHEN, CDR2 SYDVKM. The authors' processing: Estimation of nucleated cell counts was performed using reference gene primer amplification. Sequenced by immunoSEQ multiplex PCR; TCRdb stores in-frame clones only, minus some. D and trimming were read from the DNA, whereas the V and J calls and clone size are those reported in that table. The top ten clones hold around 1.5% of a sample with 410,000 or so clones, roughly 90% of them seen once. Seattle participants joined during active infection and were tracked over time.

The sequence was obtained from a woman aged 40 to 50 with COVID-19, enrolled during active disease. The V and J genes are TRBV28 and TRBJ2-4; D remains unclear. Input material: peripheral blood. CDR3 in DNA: TGTGCCAGCAGTAGCACAGTAGCCAAAAACATTCAGTACTTC. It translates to CASSSTVAKNIQYF.